This passage covers 26 T cell receptor beta chains from one sample sequenced in a study of blood T cells in healthy people across ages. For the second PCR, which ran for roughly 7 to 11 cycles, a sample-barcoded 5' primer and a J-beta primer mix were used. TCRdb recomputed calls from the 5' RACE reads with MiXCR, one row per CDR3 protein. This sample has hundreds of thousands of distinct CDR3 sequences, with approximately 44% found just once. Sample: blood. The origin of the receptors is a man aged 60-69 years in good health.

Regarding this clonotype: At one end, the junction sequence differs from germline, possibly due to a read error. The chain joins TRBV9 to TRBJ1-3; maybe TRBD1 (5 bases). Germline V gene lookup returns CDR1 SGDLS and CDR2 YYNGEE. The CDR3 totals 18 residues. CDR3 nucleotide sequence: TGTGCCAACAGCCCCCGGGACTCCGTAGGGAGCTCTGGAAACACCATATATTTT. Translation gives CANSPRDSVGSSGNTIYF.

This clonotype was counted a few times. The rearrangement uses TRBV6-5 and TRBJ1-2, with D uncertain. This CDR3 region has 14 residues. The germline CDR1 and CDR2 sequences are MNHEY and SVGAGI. V was clipped by 6 bases and J by 6 bases, with 17 bases between them. The CDR3 loop is CASRISDRSHGYTF. For the CDR3, the DNA is TGTGCCAGCAGGATAAGCGACCGGAGCCATGGCTACACCTTC.

The V call is TRBV12-3 or TRBV12-4, the J call TRBJ2-1; 11 bases are shared with TRBD1. This CDR3 has 17 amino acids. Trimming removed 5 bases from V and 13 bases from J; junction bases left unmatched: 19. CDR3 sequence reads: CASSPSRTGGPGETQFF. CDR3 nucleotide sequence: TGTGCCAGCAGTCCCAGCCGGACAGGGGGCCCTGGAGAGACCCAGTTCTTC.

The gene calls are TRBV14 and TRBJ2-5; D is uncertain. V was trimmed by 2 bases and J by 5 bases, leaving 9 bases between them. From germline, CDR1 is SGHDN and CDR2 FVKESK. This CDR3 comprises 13 residues. The CDR3 coding sequence is TGTGCCAGCAGCCAAAGGCCCCGGGAGACCCAGTACTTC. It codes for CASSQRPRETQYF.

The V and J genes are TRBV12-3 or TRBV12-4 and TRBJ2-3, with D unresolved. V lost 2 bases and J lost 4, with 13 bases in between. The CDR3 consists of 15 residues. The CDR3 here is CASSLIVWSPDTQYF. As DNA, the CDR3 is TGTGCCAGCAGTTTAATTGTTTGGAGTCCAGATACGCAGTATTTT.

This clonotype was seen a few times. The V call is TRBV29-1, the J call TRBJ1-1; TRBD1 aligns across 11 bases. Unmatched junction bases numbered 9, after V lost 7 bases and J lost 5 bases. This CDR3 is 14 amino acids long. Germline CDR1 reads SQVTM; CDR2 reads ANQGSEA. Here the CDR3 reads CSAGTGGDVTEAFF. The DNA of the CDR3 is TGCAGCGCCGGGACAGGGGGTGACGTTACTGAAGCTTTCTTT.

The chain is built from TRBV20-1 and TRBJ1-1; 7 nucleotides match TRBD1. The CDR3 extends over 16 amino acids. With 3 bases clipped from V and 0 bases from J, the junction kept 10 bases outside the gene matches. CDR1 and CDR2 (germline): DFQATT, SNEGSKA (reference sequence). This CDR3 is CSARRRAGGMNTEAFF. The CDR3 nucleotides read TGCAGTGCTAGGCGTCGGGCAGGGGGAATGAACACTGAAGCTTTCTTT.

This clonotype was seen ten or more times. This sequence joins TRBV4-2 and TRBJ2-1; the match to TRBD2 covers 11 bases. The length of the CDR3 is 15 residues. The germline V gene has CDR1 LGHNA and CDR2 YNFKEQ. V shed 5 bases, J shed 7 bases, and the junction held 7 bases outside the gene matches. CDR3 sequence (DNA): TGTGCCAGCAGCATTCTAGCGGGAGGAGTTAATGAGCAGTTCTTC. Amino acid sequence: CASSILAGGVNEQFF.

V is TRBV27 and J is TRBJ2-1; TRBD1 aligns across 9 bases. Germline-derived CDR1 and CDR2 are MNHEY and SMNVEV (reference sequence). J lost 7 bases, V lost 5 bases, and 12 bases had no gene match. The CDR3 contains 16 residues. This CDR3 is CASSRTGTGLKNEQFF. The CDR3 DNA reads TGTGCCAGCAGTCGGACCGGGACAGGGTTAAAGAATGAGCAGTTCTTC.

This clonotype was observed a handful of times. The rearrangement uses TRBV29-1 and TRBJ2-3; perhaps TRBD2 as D (5 bases). The germline CDR1 and CDR2 sequences are SQVTM and ANQGSEA. CDR3 size: 12 residues. The CDR3 is CTILEGTDTQYF. The CDR3 DNA reads as TGCACCATACTAGAAGGAACAGATACGCAGTATTTT.

This chain joins TRBV6-5 and TRBJ2-7; TRBD2 matches 8 bases. The J call could be wrong; TRBJ2-5 is a better fit for the DNA end. Germline loops: CDR1 MNHEY, CDR2 SVGAGI. The CDR3 totals 14 residues. The CDR3 DNA sequence: TGTGCCAGCAGTTACCTGGGCGGGGGGGAGACCCAGTACTTC. Its translation: CASSYLGGGETQYF.

The J gene is TRBJ1-5, the V gene TRBV6-2 or TRBV6-3, with 7 bases lining up with TRBD1. The V gene's germline CDR1 is MNHEY and CDR2 SVGEGT. CDR3 length equals 16 residues. The V gene end was trimmed by 0 bases and the J gene end by 5 bases; junction bases not matched to a gene: 7. This CDR3 is CASSYSRTGGYQPQHF. CDR3 DNA sequence: TGTGCCAGCAGTTACTCCCGGACAGGAGGTTATCAGCCCCAGCATTTT.

Concerning this clonotype: Being one base from a much bigger clone, this may be a read error. The DNA for the CDR3 is TGTGCCGGCGGATCGGGGACAGGGATATCCGAGCAGTACTTC. It translates to CAGGSGTGISEQYF. The V gene is TRBV12-3 or TRBV12-4, the J gene TRBJ2-5; 9 bases line up with TRBD1. The end of the DNA fits TRBJ2-7 better, so the J call may be wrong. The CDR3 consists of 14 residues.

J is TRBJ1-1 and V is TRBV14, with a possible D match to TRBD1 (6 bases). Trimming left V 4 bases short and J 4 bases short, with 16 bases between. This CDR3 contains 15 residues. The germline V gene encodes CDR1 SGHDN and CDR2 FVKESK. This CDR3 reads CASSPQQGLSTEAFF. CDR3 bases: TGTGCCAGCAGCCCCCAACAGGGATTGAGCACTGAAGCTTTCTTT.

In its sample, this clonotype was seen a few times. The V call is TRBV7-2, the J call TRBJ2-1; maybe TRBD2 (6 bases). V was cut by 4 bases and J by 0 bases, with 19 bases left in between. This CDR3 has 18 residues. Germline V CDR1 and CDR2: SGHTA, FQGNSA. In DNA form, the CDR3 reads TGTGCCAGCAGCTACGTGGGAGGAGCGCCGAACTCCTACAATGAGCAGTTCTTC. Its translation: CASSYVGGAPNSYNEQFF.

This chain uses TRBV6-1 with TRBJ2-7; D possibly corresponds to TRBD1 (6 bases). With 8 bases removed from V and 3 bases from J, the gap between germline ends came to 14 bases. The CDR3 has 13 amino acids. CDR1 is MNHNS, CDR2 SASEGT, per germline. The CDR3 DNA reads as TGTGCCAGCCTGCCGACAGGATACTACGAGCAGTACTTC. Translated: CASLPTGYYEQYF.

This chain joins TRBV7-2 and TRBJ1-6; 8 bases line up with TRBD1. The J segment lost 6 bases and the V segment lost 8 bases, leaving 6 bases of the junction unmatched. Germline loops: CDR1 SGHTA, CDR2 FQGNSA. This CDR3 has 14 residues. The CDR3 sequence: CASGQGESNSPLHF. The CDR3 bases are TGTGCCAGCGGACAGGGCGAATCTAATTCACCCCTCCACTTT.

The chain combines TRBV20-1 with TRBJ2-5; perhaps TRBD1 as D (6 bases). Germline V CDR1 and CDR2: DFQATT, SNEGSKA (reference sequence). Trimming left V 4 bases short and J 5 bases short, with 26 bases between. The CDR3 covers 17 residues. CDR3 residues: CSAIGDEGVVLWETQYF. The DNA for the CDR3 is TGCAGTGCTATAGGGGACGAGGGGGTCGTATTATGGGAGACCCAGTACTTC.

This clonotype was seen only a few times. The chain employs TRBV7-9 and TRBJ2-7; 7 bases map to TRBD2. The CDR3 length is 12 residues. V lost 7 bases and J lost 7; bases outside the gene matches: 7. Germline V gene lookup returns CDR1 SEHNR and CDR2 FQNEAQ (reference sequence). The CDR3 DNA sequence: TGTGCCAGCACCCTCGGGGGGAGGGAGCAGTACTTC. Its protein product is CASTLGGREQYF.

J is TRBJ1-2 and V is TRBV12-3 or TRBV12-4; D call uncertain. V dropped 5 bases and J dropped 0 bases, with 10 bases sitting between them. The CDR3 loop spans 14 amino acids. The CDR3 bases are TGTGCCAGCAGTCCCCCTTCCCCTAACTATGGCTACACCTTC. It translates to CASSPPSPNYGYTF.

The chain combines TRBV7-2 with TRBJ2-7; 11 positions match TRBD2. This CDR3 comprises 16 residues. V shed 5 bases and J 0 bases; nucleotides not matched to a gene: 6. The germline gives CDR1 SGHTA, CDR2 FQGNSA. CDR3 residues: CASSLRLAGTSYEQYF. In DNA form, the CDR3 reads TGTGCCAGCAGCCTAAGACTAGCGGGGACCTCCTACGAGCAGTACTTC. The variable domain in full, completed from reference TRBV7-2 and TRBJ2-7, reads GAGVSQSPSNKVTEKGKDVELRCDPISGHTALYWYRQSLGQGLEFLIYFQGNSAPDKSGLPSDRFSAERTGGSVSTLTIQRTQQEDSAVYLCASSLRLAGTSYEQYFGPGTRLTVT.

This clonotype was counted at least ten times. The rearrangement joins TRBV2 to TRBJ2-7; perhaps TRBD1 as D (6 bases). V lost 5 bases and J 5 bases, leaving 16 bases between the germline ends. Germline V lookup: CDR1 SNHLY, CDR2 FYNNEI. The CDR3 has 14 amino acids. CDR3 nucleotides: TGTGCCAGCAGTAGATTCAGGGGTTCCCACGAGCAGTACTTC. Protein sequence: CASSRFRGSHEQYF.

This chain uses TRBV7-9 with TRBJ2-3, with 7 bases fitting TRBD2. The V and J ends lost 5 bases and 3 bases, in that order; junction bases with no gene match: 8. The CDR3 covers 15 residues. Germline V CDR1 and CDR2: SEHNR, FQNEAQ (reference sequence). CDR3 protein: CASSITSAGTDTQYF. CDR3 coding DNA: TGTGCCAGCAGCATCACTAGCGCGGGGACAGATACGCAGTATTTT.

This clonotype appeared a few times. The chain combines TRBV11-3 with TRBJ2-1, with 8 bases matching TRBD1. The V and J ends lost 5 bases and 4 bases, in that order; junction bases with no gene match: 10. The CDR3 is made up of 16 amino acids. Germline V gene data show CDR1 as SGHNT and CDR2 as YENEEA. The CDR3 DNA reads TGTGCCAGCAGCCCATTCGACAGGGGTGGGTACAATGAGCAGTTCTTC. This translates into CASSPFDRGGYNEQFF.

This sequence joins TRBV7-9 and TRBJ1-2, with a possible D match to TRBD1 (5 bases). Germline lookup yields CDR1 SEHNR and CDR2 FQNEAQ (reference sequence). The CDR3 is made up of 16 amino acids. V gave up 2 bases and J gave up 2 bases, with 15 bases separating them. The CDR3 protein is CASSLRVPGTNYGYTF. The CDR3 region has the DNA TGTGCCAGCAGCTTAAGGGTACCGGGGACGAACTATGGCTACACCTTC. The full variable domain, its missing parts supplied by reference TRBV7-9 and TRBJ1-2, is DTGVSQNPRHKITKRGQNVTFRCDPISEHNRLYWYRQTLGQGPEFLTYFQNEAQLEKSRLLSDRFSAERPKGSFSTLEIQRTEQGDSAMYLCASSLRVPGTNYGYTFGSGTRLTVV.

This rearrangement joins TRBV30 to TRBJ2-1, with 11 bases identical to TRBD2. V lost 4 bases, J lost 6 bases, and 5 bases stayed unmatched. Germline V CDR1 and CDR2: GTSNPN, SVGIG (reference sequence). This CDR3 contains 14 residues. CDR3 residues: CAWTGLAVGNEQFF. In DNA form, the CDR3 reads TGTGCCTGGACGGGACTAGCGGTAGGCAATGAGCAGTTCTTC.